Listed below are T cell receptor beta chains from one sample, sequenced in a study of blood T cell repertoires in COVID-19. This table comes from immunoSEQ multiplex PCR, and its TCRdb copy is limited to in-frame clones, with some not included. Altogether about 90,000 clones are present, around 90% being singletons, with the ten largest covering about 3.4%. The material sequenced was peripheral blood. The receptors come from a woman in her 70s with acute or convalescent COVID-19. Both conserved end residues are part of each CDR3. The D gene is left open where the match is weak. A row's size may be missing; if present it is once, few, many or a size class.

v_gene	abundance	d_gene	j_gene	CDR3aa	CDR3nt
TRBV5-5	few	NA	TRBJ2-1	CASSPYGVVGGNEQFF	TGTGCCAGCAGCCCCTACGGGGTGGTTGGCGGCAATGAGCAGTTCTTC
TRBV4-1	NA	TRBD1	TRBJ2-3	CASSQGPLGQGTDTQYF	TGCGCCAGCAGCCAAGGTCCTCTGGGACAGGGCACAGATACGCAGTATTTT
TRBV14	once	NA	TRBJ1-1	CASSQVMWASTEAFF	TGTGCCAGCAGCCAAGTCATGTGGGCGAGCACTGAAGCTTTCTTT
TRBV9	few	TRBD1	TRBJ1-3	CASSARTGNNGNTIYF	TGTGCCAGCAGCGCTCGGACAGGGAATAATGGAAACACCATATATTTT
TRBV19	NA	NA	TRBJ1-4	CASSISGSQKLFF	TGTGCCAGTAGTATTTCGGGGTCTCAAAAACTGTTTTTT
TRBV5-1	NA	TRBD2	TRBJ2-1	CASSLGGTSVTNEQFF	TGCGCCAGCAGCTTGGGCGGGACTAGCGTTACCAATGAGCAGTTCTTC
TRBV5-6	NA	TRBD2	TRBJ2-1	CASSLLAGGRNEQFF	TGTGCCAGCAGCTTACTAGCGGGAGGTAGGAATGAGCAGTTCTTC
TRBV21-1	NA	NA	TRBJ2-7	CASSKARFGEPTYEQYF	TGTGCCAGCAGCAAAGCTAGGTTCGGGGAGCCAACCTACGAGCAGTACTTC
TRBV5-1	NA	NA	TRBJ2-2	CASSRETIQGAGELFF	TGCGCCAGCAGCCGAGAGACGATACAGGGCGCCGGGGAGCTGTTTTTT
TRBV9	NA	NA	TRBJ2-1	CASSVAGYYNEQFF	TGTGCCAGCAGCGTAGCAGGGTACTACAATGAGCAGTTCTTC
TRBV20-1	once	TRBD1	TRBJ2-5	CSASGQGVGETQYF	TGCAGTGCTAGTGGACAGGGGGTTGGAGAGACCCAGTACTTC
TRBV10-1	NA	TRBD2	TRBJ2-7	CASSESGRAYEQYF	TGCGCCAGCAGTGAAAGCGGGAGGGCCTACGAGCAGTACTTC
TRBV10-2	NA	NA	TRBJ2-3	CASSELGRGADTQYF	TGCGCCAGCAGTGAGTTGGGCAGGGGGGCAGATACGCAGTATTTT
TRBV27	NA	TRBD2	TRBJ2-5	CASSLERGTKSSQYF	TGTGCCAGCAGTTTAGAGCGGGGGACCAAGAGTTCCCAGTACTTC
TRBV9	NA	NA	TRBJ1-1	CASSPRRQGRNTEAFF	TGTGCCAGCAGCCCACGCCGTCAGGGGCGGAACACTGAAGCTTTCTTT
TRBV3-1/TRBV3-2	few	TRBD1	TRBJ1-4	CASSPTPGQSEKLFF	TGTGCCAGCAGCCCAACCCCGGGACAGAGTGAAAAACTGTTTTTT
TRBV11-2	NA	NA	TRBJ2-7	CASSRTTLYEQYF	TGTGCCAGCAGCCGTACGACTTTATACGAGCAGTACTTC
TRBV2	NA	NA	TRBJ2-3	CASQRERSRTDTQYF	TGTGCCAGCCAGAGGGAGCGGTCTCGCACAGATACGCAGTATTTT
TRBV6-5	NA	NA	TRBJ1-4	CASSNRPTAGEKLFF	TGTGCCAGCAGTAACCGGCCCACAGCAGGAGAAAAACTGTTTTTT
TRBV27	NA	TRBD2	TRBJ2-3	CASSPNTGLAVTDTQYF	TGTGCCAGCAGTCCAAACACGGGACTAGCGGTAACAGATACGCAGTATTTT
TRBV5-6	once	TRBD1	TRBJ1-1	CASSQDRVNTEAFF	TGTGCCAGCAGCCAGGACAGGGTAAACACTGAAGCTTTCTTT
TRBV4-1	NA	NA	TRBJ1-5	CASSQVQGRGQPQHF	TGCGCCAGCAGCCAAGTCCAGGGTAGGGGACAGCCCCAGCATTTT
TRBV7-2	NA	NA	TRBJ1-1	CASSLGTWGRNTEAFF	TGTGCCAGCAGCTTAGGTACGTGGGGCCGGAACACTGAAGCTTTCTTT
TRBV30	NA	TRBD1	TRBJ2-7	CAWNQPGQGVYEQYF	TGTGCCTGGAACCAGCCGGGACAGGGGGTCTACGAGCAGTACTTC
TRBV18	NA	NA	TRBJ2-5	CASSPRPGRAGETQYF	TGTGCCAGCTCACCACGTCCCGGCCGGGCGGGAGAGACCCAGTACTTC
TRBV5-8	few	TRBD2	TRBJ2-1	CASSLGSGKGEQFF	TGTGCCAGCAGCTTAGGGAGCGGGAAGGGTGAGCAGTTCTTC
TRBV19	NA	TRBD2	TRBJ2-5	CASSIDLSAGQETQYF	TGTGCCAGTAGTATAGATCTATCAGCGGGGCAAGAGACCCAGTACTTC
TRBV28	NA	NA	TRBJ2-3	CASSDWEESTDTQYF	TGTGCCAGCAGTGATTGGGAGGAAAGCACAGATACGCAGTATTTT
TRBV5-4	NA	NA	TRBJ1-2	CASSPPSGYGYTF	TGTGCCAGCAGCCCTCCTTCGGGTTATGGCTACACCTTC
TRBV28	NA	NA	TRBJ2-1	CASSFLAVDEQFF	TGTGCCAGCAGTTTCTTGGCGGTCGATGAGCAGTTCTTC
TRBV5-1	NA	TRBD2	TRBJ2-1	CASSLTGTRGGEQFF	TGCGCCAGCAGCTTAACCGGGACTAGGGGTGGTGAGCAGTTCTTC
TRBV29-1	NA	TRBD2	TRBJ2-1	CSVVGTSGSNEQFF	TGCAGCGTTGTGGGGACTAGCGGGAGCAATGAGCAGTTCTTC
TRBV28	NA	TRBD1	TRBJ1-1	CASKIGRGTTEAFF	TGTGCCAGCAAAATTGGCAGGGGGACCACTGAAGCTTTCTTT
TRBV2	NA	TRBD1	TRBJ1-2	CASRLDRANYGYTF	TGTGCCAGCAGACTAGACAGGGCCAACTATGGCTACACCTTC
TRBV5-1	once	NA	TRBJ2-5	CASSPDWRVETQYF	TGCGCCAGCAGCCCGGACTGGCGGGTGGAGACCCAGTACTTC
TRBV6-1	NA	TRBD2	TRBJ2-5	CASSEGVGGGETQYF	TGTGCCAGCAGTGAAGGAGTGGGGGGAGGGGAGACCCAGTACTTC